This T cell receptor beta chain was identified in a study of identical twins. TCRdb re-called the 5' RACE reads with MiXCR, one entry per CDR3 protein. The data show 520,000 or so distinct CDR3 sequences, roughly a fifth seen once. The same sample was also studied in work on T cells expressing NK-cell markers.

The material sequenced was CD4+ T cells sorted from blood. This clonotype was obtained from a young woman in good health.

The CDR3 sequence is CASSYHGANVLTF. In nucleotides, the CDR3 is TGTGCCAGCAGTTACCATGGGGCCAACGTCCTGACTTTC. The chain has TRBV6-6 and TRBJ2-6; D not resolved. Germline V gene data show CDR1 as MNHNY and CDR2 as SVGAGI (reference sequence). This CDR3 spans 13 amino acids. Trimming removed 2 bases at V and 3 bases at J, with 2 bases between.